These T cell receptor beta chains were read from a single sample in a study of somatic mutations in cytotoxic T cells in rheumatoid arthritis. Clones were sequenced by immunoSEQ multiplex PCR, and TCRdb holds only the in-frame ones, with some missing. The sample lists 18,000 or so clones; 73% were seen once. Material: CD8+ T cells sorted from blood. Source of these receptors: a woman aged 55-70 years in good health. Both conserved end residues are part of each CDR3. Fields, in order: D gene, J gene, clone size, V gene, CDR3 DNA, CDR3 protein. The D gene is left open where the match is weak. Not all rows give a size; the values are once, few, many and, for expanded clones, a class.

NA	TRBJ1-1	NA	TRBV27	TGTGCCAGCAGATACAGGGAGACTGAAGCTTTCTTT	CASRYRETEAFF
NA	TRBJ1-4	NA	TRBV14	TGTGCCAGCAGCCCCCGAGGGACTAATGAAAAACTGTTTTTT	CASSPRGTNEKLFF
NA	TRBJ2-5	NA	TRBV6-6	TGTGCCAGCAGTTACTCGACGGCGGAGACCCAGTACTTC	CASSYSTAETQYF
TRBD1	TRBJ2-1	few	TRBV4-1	TGCGCCAGCAGCCAAGAGGGAAACAGGGGGTTCGATGAGCAGTTCTTC	CASSQEGNRGFDEQFF
NA	TRBJ1-6	NA	TRBV15	TGTGCCACCAGTAGAAGGGTGGGGGGTTCACCCCTCCACTTT	CATSRRVGGSPLHF
NA	TRBJ1-5	NA	TRBV7-9	TGTGCCAGCAGCTCGAACAATCAGCCCCAGCATTTT	CASSSNNQPQHF
NA	TRBJ2-1	NA	TRBV27	TGTGCCAGCAGTCCAGACTTTTCGGAAAGGCTCTTC	CASSPDFSERLF
NA	TRBJ1-1	NA	TRBV7-9	TGTGCCAGCAGCTCAAGCTTTGCAGGGGCGCTGAACACTGAAGCTTTCTTT	CASSSSFAGALNTEAFF
NA	TRBJ2-7	few	TRBV7-9	TGTGCCAGCAGCTTAGAGGGGGTCGGGTTCTACGAGCAGTACTTC	CASSLEGVGFYEQYF
TRBD1	TRBJ2-7	NA	TRBV9	TGTGCCAGCAGCGTAGGGGCAGGGGGCACCTACGAGCAGTACTTC	CASSVGAGGTYEQYF
NA	TRBJ2-2	NA	TRBV11-2	TGTGCCAGCAACCCAACCGGGGGATCCGGGGAGCTGTTTTTT	CASNPTGGSGELFF
TRBD1	TRBJ1-1	NA	TRBV30	TGTGCCTGGAGCCATTCGACAGGGGATTATTTGAACACTGAAGCTTTCTTT	CAWSHSTGDYLNTEAFF
NA	TRBJ1-1	few	TRBV27	TGTGCCAGCAGTTCTGGGGGTAACACTGAAGCTTTCTTT	CASSSGGNTEAFF
NA	TRBJ1-2	NA	TRBV10-3	TGTGCCAGCAGTTACTCGGACGGCTATGGCTACACCTTC	CASSYSDGYGYTF